A single sample is the source of the 14 T cell receptor beta chains below, sequenced in a study of a mutant IDH1 vaccine in newly diagnosed glioma. This sample's time point: baseline, week 1 (first vaccination visit). The treatment was: pre-vaccination baseline after standard-of-care therapy. TCRdb's copy holds only in-frame clones and misses some; the assay was immunoSEQ multiplex PCR. The data contain tens of thousands of clones, 79% of them singletons. Sequenced material: PBMCs, taken from a glioma patient treated with radiotherapy, temozolomide or both. The receptors were sampled from a man in his forties or fifties with glioma.

The chain joins TRBV15 to TRBJ2-5, with D unresolved. Germline V gives CDR1 LNHNV, CDR2 YYDKDF (reference sequence). V lost 0 bases and J 4 bases, leaving 3 bases between the germline ends. The CDR3 is made up of 12 amino acids. CDR3 in amino acids: CATSRERETQYF. The CDR3 coding sequence is TGTGCCACCAGCAGAGAGAGAGAGACCCAGTACTTC.

This chain uses TRBV5-1 with TRBJ2-2; 8 bases are shared with TRBD1. Looked up from germline, CDR1 is SGHRS and CDR2 is YFSETQ. The V segment lost 4 bases and the J segment 1 base; nucleotides outside the gene matches: 12. CDR3 length: 18 residues. This CDR3 is CASSRSTSGTGNTGELFF. The DNA for the CDR3 is TGCGCCAGCAGCCGATCAACTTCCGGGACAGGGAACACCGGGGAGCTGTTTTTT.

This clone was recorded a few times. This sequence joins TRBV27 and TRBJ1-1, with 8 positions matching TRBD1. Germline CDR1 MNHEY, CDR2 SMNVEV (reference sequence). CDR3 length equals 14 residues. The trim removed 4 bases at V and 4 bases at J, leaving 5 bases unmatched. This CDR3 is CASSSRQGTTEAFF. The CDR3 region has the DNA TGTGCCAGCAGTTCACGACAGGGGACCACTGAAGCTTTCTTT.

The chain has TRBV5-1 and TRBJ2-7, with a weak D call TRBD1 (5 bases). V dropped 2 bases and J dropped 7 bases, with 10 bases sitting between them. Germline assignment: CDR1 SGHRS and CDR2 YFSETQ. This CDR3 contains 12 residues. The DNA for the CDR3 is TGCGCCAGCAGCTTCACAGGTCGGGAGCAGTACTTC. Translated, it gives CASSFTGREQYF.

This clone turned up a few times. The chain recombines TRBV7-9 with TRBJ1-1, with unresolved D. Looked up from germline, CDR1 is SEHNR and CDR2 is FQNEAQ (reference sequence). Trimming shortened V by 1 base and J by 7 bases, and 4 bases separated the two germline ends. The CDR3 runs to 11 residues. CDR3 residues: CASSLGLEAFF. The CDR3 DNA is TGTGCCAGCAGCTTAGGGCTTGAAGCTTTCTTT.

The rearrangement links TRBV6-5 to TRBJ2-7, with D tentatively TRBD1 (6 bases). V was cut by 5 bases and J by 2 bases, with 13 bases left in between. From germline, CDR1 is MNHEY and CDR2 SVGAGI. The CDR3 contains 14 residues. The DNA for the CDR3 is TGTGCCAGCAGTGGGGGCGGAGCCACCTACGAGCAGTACTTC. Translation: CASSGGGATYEQYF.

The chain recombines TRBV10-3 with TRBJ2-5; 8 bases match TRBD2. V lost 1 base and J lost 5; bases outside the gene matches: 3. The CDR3 has 14 amino acids. The germline V gene encodes CDR1 ENHRY and CDR2 SYGVKD. Here the CDR3 reads CAISEFASGETQYF. The CDR3 nucleotides read TGTGCCATCAGTGAGTTCGCTAGCGGGGAGACCCAGTACTTC.

The V gene is TRBV14, the J gene TRBJ1-1; 7 bases are shared with TRBD1. Unmatched junction bases numbered 10, after V lost 5 bases and J lost 1 base. The CDR3 is 16 residues long. Germline CDR1 SGHDN, CDR2 FVKESK. The CDR3 loop reads CASSTQRQGRNTEAFF. The CDR3 nucleotides read TGTGCCAGCAGCACACAACGACAGGGCCGGAACACTGAAGCTTTCTTT.

V and J are TRBV19 and TRBJ1-5, with D maybe TRBD1 (5 bases). The germline V gene has CDR1 LNHDA and CDR2 SQIVND (reference sequence). The ends were cut back, 4 bases at V and 5 bases at J, with 6 bases in the middle. This CDR3 spans 12 amino acids. The CDR3 sequence: CASSRGDQPQHF. In DNA, the CDR3 is TGTGCCAGTAGTAGGGGGGATCAGCCCCAGCATTTT.

This rearrangement joins TRBV6-6 to TRBJ1-4; no clear D gene. V shed 0 bases and J shed 8 bases, with 13 bases lying between them. The CDR3 has 15 residues. The germline V gene encodes CDR1 MNHNY and CDR2 SVGAGI (reference sequence). CDR3 sequence: CASSYSKGLAEKLFF. CDR3 nucleotide sequence: TGTGCCAGCAGTTACTCGAAGGGTTTGGCCGAAAAACTGTTTTTT.

This clone showed up just once. The J gene is TRBJ2-1, the V gene TRBV9; D possibly uses TRBD1 or TRBD2 (5 bases each). V was pared by 4 bases and J by 3 bases, with 14 bases between. CDR1 is SGDLS and CDR2 is YYNGEE in the germline V gene. The CDR3 sequence is 15 residues long. In DNA, the CDR3 is TGTGCCAGCAGCCCTCGGGGCGTTCGCTACAATGAGCAGTTCTTC. As protein: CASSPRGVRYNEQFF.

This sequence joins TRBV10-3 and TRBJ2-5; perhaps TRBD2 as D (6 bases). Germline V lookup: CDR1 ENHRY, CDR2 SYGVKD. CDR3 length equals 15 residues. Trimming removed 2 bases at V and 2 bases at J, with 12 bases between. CDR3 in amino acids: CAISEPLGGQETQYF. The DNA of the CDR3 is TGTGCCATCAGTGAGCCGTTGGGGGGACAAGAGACCCAGTACTTC.

This chain joins TRBV27 and TRBJ1-5; D possibly corresponds to TRBD1 (5 bases). The CDR3 totals 13 residues. V lost 3 bases and J lost 13, with 16 bases in between. CDR1 is MNHEY, CDR2 SMNVEV, per germline (reference sequence). CDR3 sequence reads: CASSFGTREAQHF. For the CDR3, the DNA is TGTGCCAGCAGTTTCGGGACCCGGGAGGCGCAGCATTTT.

This clone was counted only a few times. The V and J genes are TRBV2 and TRBJ2-5; D is unclear. This CDR3 has 11 amino acids. Per germline, CDR1 SNHLY and CDR2 FYNNEI. Trimming took off 8 bases at V and 4 bases at J, with 8 bases between the two ends. CDR3 nucleotides: TGTGCCAGCCATCCCGGAGAGACCCAGTACTTC. Protein: CASHPGETQYF.